A single sample gave rise to the 10 T cell receptor beta chains below, sequenced in a study of molecular identifiers for immune sequencing clone quantification. Each CDR3 protein is one row after TCRdb ran MiXCR on the PCR reads. Of 79,000 or so distinct CDR3 sequences in the sample, around a quarter were seen once. The source material was naive CD8+ T cells from blood, with Jurkat cell RNA spiked in. The sample's subset: FACS-sorted CD8+CD4-CCR7+CD45RA+ naive T cells. The receptors derive from a human donor in good health. Some libraries in this study had Jurkat cell RNA spiked in.

This clonotype was counted at least ten times. This rearrangement joins TRBV29-1 to TRBJ1-1, with 7 bases identical to TRBD1. The CDR3 extends over 14 amino acids. Germline V gives CDR1 SQVTM, CDR2 ANQGSEA. V lost 6 bases, J lost 1 base, and 8 bases stayed unmatched. The CDR3 DNA reads TGCAGCGTCCCCCCGGACAGGAAGAACACTGAAGCTTTCTTT. As protein: CSVPPDRKNTEAFF.

This clonotype was counted many times. The chain has TRBV12-3 or TRBV12-4 and TRBJ2-7; D uncertain. This CDR3 is 13 amino acids long. V was clipped by 6 bases and J by 4 bases, with 13 bases between them. The CDR3 region is CASRRPGSYEQYF. The CDR3 nucleotides are TGTGCCAGCAGACGCCCCGGGTCATACGAGCAGTACTTC.

Of note for this clonotype: One end of the junction varies from germline; a read error may be responsible. This sequence joins TRBV19 and TRBJ2-7; no clear D gene. CDR1 LNHDA and CDR2 SQIVND come from the germline V gene (reference sequence). CDR3 length: 12 residues. CDR3 sequence (DNA): TGTGTCAGTAGTAAGGACGGTTTGGAGCAGTACTTC. Translation: CVSSKDGLEQYF.

This clonotype was counted once. This may be a read error, as it is one base from a much larger clone. The chain recombines TRBV4-3 with TRBJ2-7, with TRBD2 matching over 7 bases. The length of the CDR3 is 14 residues. Germline CDR1 is LGHNA and CDR2 is YSLEER. In DNA form, the CDR3 reads TGCGCCAGCAGCCAACGGCGGGAGTACTACGCGCAGTACTTC. Protein product: CASSQRREYYAQYF.

This clonotype came up many times. The rearrangement uses TRBV7-9 and TRBJ2-3; D may be TRBD1 or TRBD2 (6 bases each). The length of the CDR3 is 14 residues. With 4 bases removed from V and 2 bases from J, the gap between germline ends came to 10 bases. Per the germline V gene, CDR1 is SEHNR and CDR2 is FQNEAQ (reference sequence). CDR3 sequence: CASSSGGDTDTQYF. CDR3 nucleotides: TGTGCCAGCAGCTCCGGGGGCGACACAGATACGCAGTATTTT.

Remarks on this clonotype: Given a much more abundant clone one base away, this may be a read error. The V and J genes are TRBV2 and TRBJ2-7, with 7 bases fitting TRBD1. The CDR3 is 15 residues long. CDR1 is SNHLY and CDR2 is FYNNEI in the germline V gene. CDR3 coding DNA: TGTGCCGGCAGTGAAGCCCCCGGGACAGCCTACGAGCAGTACTTC. Protein: CAGSEAPGTAYEQYF.

Regarding this clonotype: A much larger clone differs by one base, so this may be a read error. This rearrangement joins TRBV2 to TRBJ1-5; possibly TRBD1 for D (5 bases). The germline V and J ends were trimmed by 6 bases and 11 bases, with 23 bases remaining between them. The germline V gene encodes CDR1 SNHLY and CDR2 FYNNEI. This CDR3 spans 15 amino acids. The CDR3 DNA sequence: TGTGCCAGCAGCGCAGGGCAGACAAGCGGGCAGTCCCAGCATTTT. The encoded protein is CASSAGQTSGQSQHF.

The genes are TRBV27 and TRBJ1-5; 9 nucleotides agree with TRBD1. Trimming cost V 5 bases and J 6 bases; bases outside gene matches: 8. Per germline, CDR1 MNHEY and CDR2 SMNVEV (reference sequence). The CDR3 is made up of 15 amino acids. CDR3 sequence reads: CASSAGQGMGQPQHF. The CDR3 DNA sequence: TGTGCCAGCAGTGCGGGACAGGGTATGGGTCAGCCCCAGCATTTT.

This clonotype was picked up many times. The chain employs TRBV30 and TRBJ2-1; possible D gene TRBD1, 5 bases. Trimming cost V 1 base and J 1 base, with 14 bases left between them. There are 16 residues in the CDR3. Looked up from germline, CDR1 is GTSNPN and CDR2 is SVGIG (reference sequence). CDR3 sequence reads: CAWSGGVGASYNEQFF. The CDR3 DNA follows: TGTGCCTGGAGTGGGGGCGTAGGGGCATCCTACAATGAGCAGTTCTTC.

This chain connects TRBV6-5 to TRBJ1-6, with TRBD1 identical over 9 bases. Per the germline V gene, CDR1 is MNHEY and CDR2 is SVGAGI. With 6 bases clipped from V and 7 bases from J, the junction kept 10 bases outside the gene matches. CDR3 length: 16 residues. CDR3 bases: TGTGCCAGCAGCCTTCGGACAGGGGAGGTAAATTCACCCCTCCACTTT. It specifies CASSLRTGEVNSPLHF.